This entry lists 24 T cell receptor beta chains sequenced from one sample in a study of T-cell memory formation after mild COVID-19. MiXCR, applied by TCRdb to the 5' RACE reads, yields one record per CDR3 protein. The sample holds about half a million distinct CDR3 sequences, over 15% seen once. The specimen was PBMCs or a T cell subset sorted from them (not recorded which). The receptor source for this set is an adult woman who had mild COVID-19 (a few samples of this study predate the infection). Cell type and time point are not known.

This clonotype was counted only a few times. This chain joins TRBV7-8 and TRBJ2-5, with D possibly matching TRBD1 (6 bases). Germline values: CDR1 SGHVS, CDR2 FQNEAQ. The CDR3 extends over 14 amino acids. V lost 5 bases and J 4 bases, leaving 14 bases between the germline ends. This CDR3 reads CASSPEGVRETQYF. The DNA of the CDR3 is TGTGCCAGCAGCCCAGAGGGGGTGAGAGAGACCCAGTACTTC.

This clonotype was counted a few times. The chain is built from TRBV6-5 and TRBJ2-3; tentatively, D is TRBD1 (5 bases). The CDR3 is made up of 11 amino acids. Germline CDR1 is MNHEY and CDR2 is SVGAGI. Trimming took off 8 bases at V and 4 bases at J, with 7 bases between the two ends. The CDR3: CASAGSDTQYF. CDR3 DNA: TGTGCCAGCGCAGGGTCAGATACGCAGTATTTT.

The chain is built from TRBV18 and TRBJ2-5, with D hard to call. Per the germline V gene, CDR1 is KGHSH and CDR2 is LQKENI. The CDR3 is made up of 15 amino acids. V was cut by 0 bases and J by 0 bases, with 8 bases left in between. The CDR3 DNA sequence: TGTGCCAGCTCACCACCTCGGCCGGACCAAGAGACCCAGTACTTC. Translated: CASSPPRPDQETQYF.

The genes are TRBV4-2 and TRBJ2-2; D not resolved. This CDR3 is 13 amino acids long. CDR1 is LGHNA and CDR2 is YNFKEQ in the germline V gene. Trimming shortened V by 10 bases and J by 7 bases, and 16 bases separated the two germline ends. In DNA, the CDR3 is TGTGCCACCTCCTTCGGGCTCGGCGGGGAGCTGTTTTTT. It translates to CATSFGLGGELFF.

V is TRBV11-3 and J is TRBJ2-1; 9 positions match TRBD1. Germline V CDR1 and CDR2: SGHNT, YENEEA. This CDR3 region has 17 residues. V was pared by 4 bases and J by 2 bases, with 9 bases of the junction left unmatched. The CDR3: CASSSGQGTYTYNEQFF. In DNA form, the CDR3 reads TGTGCCAGCAGCTCAGGACAGGGGACCTATACCTACAATGAGCAGTTCTTC.

The chain recombines TRBV5-1 with TRBJ1-2; tentative D call: TRBD1 (6 bases). The V end lost 5 bases, the J end lost 3 bases, and 14 bases lay between the germline ends. The CDR3 length is 14 residues. Germline V lookup: CDR1 SGHRS, CDR2 YFSETQ. CDR3 coding DNA: TGCGCCAGCAGATCGGGGGGGCCGGACTATGGCTACACCTTC. Translating gives CASRSGGPDYGYTF.

The rearrangement joins TRBV9 to TRBJ1-1, with a tentative D call TRBD1 (6 bases). The length of the CDR3 is 14 residues. The germline V gene encodes CDR1 SGDLS and CDR2 YYNGEE. The V and J ends lost 0 bases and 0 bases respectively, with 6 bases between them. The CDR3 reads CASSVAGVNTEAFF. The DNA for the CDR3 is TGTGCCAGCAGCGTAGCAGGGGTGAACACTGAAGCTTTCTTT.

This clonotype was seen a few times. The chain is built from TRBV24-1 and TRBJ1-2; D remains unclear. CDR3 length: 13 amino acids. Germline CDR1 and CDR2: KGHDR and SFDVKD. With 3 bases removed from V and 8 bases from J, the gap between germline ends came to 12 bases. The CDR3 is CATSDRSSVGYTF. CDR3 coding DNA: TGTGCCACCAGTGATAGGAGTTCTGTGGGCTACACCTTC.

The chain combines TRBV4-1 with TRBJ2-7, with D possibly TRBD2 on 6 matching bases. CDR1 is MGHRA and CDR2 is YSYEKL in the germline V gene. CDR3 length: 16 residues. V was pared by 4 bases and J by 2 bases, with 18 bases between. The chain's CDR3 is CASSPRTRDSAYEQYF. CDR3 in DNA: TGCGCCAGCAGCCCCCGCACCCGGGACTCAGCCTACGAGCAGTACTTC.

This rearrangement joins TRBV6-5 to TRBJ1-5, with TRBD1 matching 7 bases. This CDR3 has 15 amino acids. CDR1 MNHEY and CDR2 SVGAGI come from the germline V gene. The V segment lost 3 bases and the J segment 2 bases; nucleotides outside the gene matches: 4. The CDR3: CASSYRQGRNQPQHF. The DNA of the CDR3 is TGTGCCAGCAGTTATCGACAGGGCCGCAATCAGCCCCAGCATTTT.

This clonotype was counted between two and nine times. The chain combines TRBV3-1 with TRBJ2-7; possible D gene TRBD1, 6 bases. The germline CDR1 and CDR2 sequences are LGHDT and YNNKEL (reference sequence). The CDR3 is 15 residues long. The V end was cut by 0 bases, the J end by 3 bases, with 12 bases between. The CDR3 reads CASSQDLQGSYEQYF. CDR3 sequence (DNA): TGTGCCAGCAGCCAAGATCTACAGGGAAGCTACGAGCAGTACTTC.

This chain uses TRBV2 with TRBJ2-2; D uncertain. The germline CDR1 and CDR2 sequences are SNHLY and FYNNEI. The V gene lost 4 bases and the J gene lost 2 bases, with 11 bases spanning the gap. The CDR3 loop spans 15 amino acids. The CDR3 coding sequence is TGTGCCAGCAGTGGGTTGAAAGTTAACACCGGGGAGCTGTTTTTT. Its translation is CASSGLKVNTGELFF.

This sequence joins TRBV7-3 and TRBJ2-2; TRBD1 matches at 8 bases. The ends lost 3 bases at V and 4 bases at J; junction bases unmatched: 7. There are 16 residues in the CDR3. The V gene's germline CDR1 is SGHTA and CDR2 FQGTGA. CDR3 sequence reads: CASSFSAGGLTGELFF. DNA for the CDR3: TGTGCCAGCAGCTTTTCTGCAGGGGGCCTCACCGGGGAGCTGTTTTTT.

This clonotype came up many times. The gene calls are TRBV5-1 and TRBJ2-1, with TRBD2 matching 7 bases. Per the germline V gene, CDR1 is SGHRS and CDR2 is YFSETQ. This CDR3 region has 14 residues. Germline trimming cut 4 bases from V and 2 bases from J; bases unmatched to any gene: 3. The CDR3 DNA reads TGCGCCAGCAGCCACGGGGGGACCTACAATGAGCAGTTCTTC. This translates into CASSHGGTYNEQFF.

This clonotype has a count of ten or more. The V call is TRBV10-3, the J call TRBJ2-7; D might be TRBD1 or TRBD2, each matching 6 bases. This CDR3 is 14 amino acids long. V gave up 4 bases and J gave up 2 bases, with 12 bases separating them. Looked up from germline, CDR1 is ENHRY and CDR2 is SYGVKD. The CDR3 DNA reads TGTGCCATCAGTGCTGGGCGGGACACCTACGAGCAGTACTTC. Translating it yields CAISAGRDTYEQYF.

This clonotype was seen more than once but under ten times. This rearrangement joins TRBV5-4 to TRBJ2-7, with 9 bases lining up with TRBD1. Germline loops: CDR1 SGHNT, CDR2 YYREEE (reference sequence). Trimming cost V 4 bases and J 0 bases; bases outside gene matches: 8. The length of the CDR3 is 16 residues. In DNA, the CDR3 is TGTGCCAGCAGCCATCGAGGGACAGGGTCCTCCTACGAGCAGTACTTC. Encoded protein: CASSHRGTGSSYEQYF.

The table lists this clonotype with many counts. The chain combines TRBV7-2 with TRBJ2-1; TRBD1 is a possible D gene (6 bases). CDR3 length: 14 amino acids. Germline V gene lookup returns CDR1 SGHTA and CDR2 FQGNSA. The V and J ends lost 5 bases and 2 bases respectively, with 10 bases between them. For the CDR3, the DNA is TGTGCCAGCAGCCTCAGGGGCACCTACAATGAGCAGTTCTTC. Its translation: CASSLRGTYNEQFF.

The chain joins TRBV6-6 to TRBJ2-5, with 10 positions matching TRBD1. V dropped 5 bases and J dropped 5; count of bases not matched to a gene: 5. This CDR3 has 14 residues. Germline V gene lookup returns CDR1 MNHNY and CDR2 SVGAGI (reference sequence). The CDR3 spells CASSRQGAGETQYF. The CDR3 DNA is TGTGCCAGCAGTAGACAGGGGGCAGGGGAGACCCAGTACTTC.

This clonotype was seen only a few times. The chain is built from TRBV3-1 and TRBJ2-7, with 11 bases matching TRBD2. With 0 bases clipped from V and 4 bases from J, the junction kept 5 bases outside the gene matches. Germline V gene lookup returns CDR1 LGHDT and CDR2 YNNKEL (reference sequence). This CDR3 comprises 16 residues. DNA for the CDR3: TGTGCCAGCAGCCAAGATTTAACTAGCGGGAGATACGAGCAGTACTTC. Protein sequence: CASSQDLTSGRYEQYF.

This rearrangement joins TRBV7-9 to TRBJ2-1; tentative D call: TRBD1 (5 bases). Between the trimmed V and J ends, which lost 11 bases and 6 bases, there was a span of 17 bases. Germline V gene data show CDR1 as SEHNR and CDR2 as FQNEAQ (reference sequence). The CDR3 covers 13 residues. The CDR3 reads CAGAWKWANEQFF. The CDR3 DNA is TGTGCCGGGGCCTGGAAGTGGGCCAATGAGCAGTTCTTC.

In this sample, this clonotype turned up a few times. The V and J genes are TRBV3-1 and TRBJ2-1; 12 bases are shared with TRBD2. This CDR3 is built from 15 residues. The trim removed 0 bases at V and 9 bases at J, leaving 3 bases unmatched. Germline-derived CDR1 and CDR2 are LGHDT and YNNKEL (reference sequence). In nucleotides, the CDR3 is TGTGCCAGCAGCCAAGAGGCGACTAGCGGGAGTGAGCAGTTCTTC. Translating it yields CASSQEATSGSEQFF.

The chain is built from TRBV5-1 and TRBJ1-1; no clear D. The CDR3 runs to 13 residues. V was shortened by 0 bases and J by 6 bases, with 9 bases between the two germline ends. Germline V gene sequence: CDR1 SGHRS, CDR2 YFSETQ. The CDR3 nucleotides are TGCGCCAGCAGCTTGGCGGGTAACGCTGAAGCTTTCTTT. Translating gives CASSLAGNAEAFF.

This clonotype was picked up a small number of times. The chain is built from TRBV2 and TRBJ2-1, with 9 bases matching TRBD1. CDR1 is SNHLY and CDR2 is FYNNEI in the germline V gene. Germline trimming cut 7 bases from V and 4 bases from J; bases unmatched to any gene: 2. The CDR3 extends over 13 amino acids. CDR3: CASTGTGYNEQFF. The CDR3 coding sequence is TGTGCCAGCACAGGGACAGGGTACAATGAGCAGTTCTTC.

V gene TRBV28 combines with J gene TRBJ2-4; D not certain. This CDR3 spans 14 amino acids. Germline loops: CDR1 MDHEN, CDR2 SYDVKM. The ends were cut back, 7 bases at V and 0 bases at J, with 10 bases in the middle. The CDR3 spells CASIESAAKNIQYF. CDR3 coding DNA: TGTGCCAGCATTGAATCAGCAGCCAAAAACATTCAGTACTTC. The full variable domain, with the rest looked up from reference TRBV28 and TRBJ2-4, is DVKVTQSSRYLVKRTGEKVFLECVQDMDHENMFWYRQDPGLGLRLIYFSYDVKMKEKGDIPEGYSVSREKKERFSLILESASTNQTSMYLCASIESAAKNIQYFGAGTRLSVL.